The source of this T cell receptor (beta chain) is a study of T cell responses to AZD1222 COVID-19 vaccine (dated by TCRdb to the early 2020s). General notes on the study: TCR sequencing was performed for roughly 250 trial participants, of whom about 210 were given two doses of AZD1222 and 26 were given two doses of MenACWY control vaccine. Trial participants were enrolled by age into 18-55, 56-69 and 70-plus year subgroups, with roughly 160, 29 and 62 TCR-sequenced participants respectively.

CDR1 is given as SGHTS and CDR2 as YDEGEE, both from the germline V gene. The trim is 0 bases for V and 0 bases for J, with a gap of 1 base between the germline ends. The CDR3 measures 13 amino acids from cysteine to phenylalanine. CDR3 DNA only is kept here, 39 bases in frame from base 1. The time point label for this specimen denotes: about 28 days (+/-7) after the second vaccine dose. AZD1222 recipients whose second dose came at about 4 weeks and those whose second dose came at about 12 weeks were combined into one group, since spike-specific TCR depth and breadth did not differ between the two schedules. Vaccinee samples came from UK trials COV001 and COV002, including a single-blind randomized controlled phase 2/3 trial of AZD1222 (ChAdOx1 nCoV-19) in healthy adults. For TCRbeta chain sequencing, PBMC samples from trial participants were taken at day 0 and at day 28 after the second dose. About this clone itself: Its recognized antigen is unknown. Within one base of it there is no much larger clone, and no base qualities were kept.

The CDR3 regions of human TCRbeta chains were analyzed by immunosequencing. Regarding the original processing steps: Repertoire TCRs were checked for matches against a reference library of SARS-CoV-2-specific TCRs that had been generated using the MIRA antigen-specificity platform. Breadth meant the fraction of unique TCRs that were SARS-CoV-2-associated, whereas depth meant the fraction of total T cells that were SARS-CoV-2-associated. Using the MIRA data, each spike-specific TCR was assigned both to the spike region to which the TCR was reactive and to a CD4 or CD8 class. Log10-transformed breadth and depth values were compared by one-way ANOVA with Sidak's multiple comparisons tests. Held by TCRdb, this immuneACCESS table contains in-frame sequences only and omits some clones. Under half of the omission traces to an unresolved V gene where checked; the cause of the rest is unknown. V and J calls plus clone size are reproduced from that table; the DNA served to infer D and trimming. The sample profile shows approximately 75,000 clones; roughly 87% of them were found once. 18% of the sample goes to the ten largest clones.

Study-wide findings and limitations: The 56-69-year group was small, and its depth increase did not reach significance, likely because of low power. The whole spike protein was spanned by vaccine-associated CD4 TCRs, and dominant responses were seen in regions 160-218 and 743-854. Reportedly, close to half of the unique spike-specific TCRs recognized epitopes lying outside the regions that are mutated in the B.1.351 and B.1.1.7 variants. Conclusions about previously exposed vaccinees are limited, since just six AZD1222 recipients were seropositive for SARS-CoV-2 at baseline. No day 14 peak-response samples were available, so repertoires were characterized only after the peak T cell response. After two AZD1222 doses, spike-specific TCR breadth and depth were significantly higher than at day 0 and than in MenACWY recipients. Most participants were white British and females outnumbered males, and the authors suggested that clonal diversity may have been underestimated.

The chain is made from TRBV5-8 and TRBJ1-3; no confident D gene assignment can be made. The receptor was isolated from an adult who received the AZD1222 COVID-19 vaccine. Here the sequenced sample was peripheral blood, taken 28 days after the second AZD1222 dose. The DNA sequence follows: TGTGCCAGCAGCTTGGCCTCTGGAAACACCATATATTTT. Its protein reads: CASSLASGNTIYF.